This paragraph reports one T cell receptor (beta chain). Which antigen it targets is not known. Base quality data are lacking; no much larger clone is found one base away. Whole blood was collected in K2EDTA tubes by collaborating institutions according to the institutions' own protocols. Collaborator samples were shipped for TCRbeta analysis as frozen whole blood, isolated PBMCs, or DNA extracted from either sample type. TCRbeta CDR3 regions were amplified from genomic DNA by means of the immunoSEQ Assay, a bias-controlled multiplex PCR. The original methods were these. The number of nucleated cells in each sample was estimated from the amplification of reference gene primers within the assay. To quantify the absolute abundance of each unique TCRbeta CDR3 rearrangement, sequence reads were collapsed and filtered. For each sample, productive Simpson clonality was calculated as the square root of Simpson's diversity index across productive rearrangements. The table was pulled from immuneACCESS by TCRdb, which kept in-frame rearrangements only. Such tables lose some clones; where checked, under half of the loss comes from unresolved V genes, and the rest has no known cause. The DNA gave D and trimming, while V, J and clone size come from that table. The sample table lists 200,000 to 250,000 clones, roughly 84% of them with a count of one. The leading ten clones occupy 20% of the sample.

The CDR3 measures 12 amino acids from cysteine to phenylalanine. Solely the CDR3 DNA is kept, with 36 bases framed from the first base. CDR1 and CDR2, looked up from the germline V gene, are SGHAT and FQNNGV. V drops 5 bases and J drops 8 bases, leaving 12 bases in between. The data are from a study of blood T cell repertoires in COVID-19 (dated by TCRdb to between 2020 and 2021). For context, the study as a whole: The collaborator samples originated in the United States, Italy and Spain and spanned the acute and convalescent phases of COVID-19. The material from the prospective study consisted of cDNA or gDNA derived from T cells, B-cell-depleted T cells, or PBMCs. Subjects who had been exposed to COVID-19, were actively infected with it, or had recovered from it provided the deeply sampled blood TCRbeta repertoires that made up the dataset. The repertoires were released in a freely available public database intended as a resource for research on the immune response to SARS-CoV-2. Samples came from the ongoing ImmuneRACE study (first 160 participants) plus 1,254 subjects from 6 global collaborators. Sample metadata almost always included a de-identified subject ID, COVID-19 status, age in years and sex. Where HLA class I and class II types were available, the types were taken from metadata supplied by the sample provider, not from assay-based typing.

Study-wide conclusions, independent of this receptor: The amount of clinical and demographic metadata varied by source and participant and was provided uncurated.

Sequencing used peripheral blood. Recombination connected TRBV11-2 to TRBJ2-5; no confident D gene assignment can be made. The sequence derives from a man aged 30 to 45 with active or convalescent COVID-19. The bases are TGTGCCAGCAGCCCCTCCAGGCAAACCCAGTACTTC. The resulting protein is CASSPSRQTQYF.